The clone carrying this TCR beta chain was counted many times. Its antigen is not identified. The data stem from a study of Graves' ophthalmopathy and Graves' hyperthyroidism. Regarding the study as a whole: Ophthalmopathy was separated from stable hyperthyroidism by a 13-signature model with roughly 90% sensitivity and approximately 79% specificity.

Germline-derived CDR1 and CDR2 are MNHEY and SVGAGI. The trim removed 2 bases at V and 8 bases at J, leaving 9 bases unmatched. The CDR3 has 15 residues. RNA transcripts were the source from which TCR beta CDR3 regions were amplified. The workflow started with a first-round RT-PCR run with HTBI primers and then moved on to a second-round multiplex PCR. One entry per CDR3 protein, called by TCRdb with MiXCR from the multiplex PCR reads. The repertoire holds approximately 410,000 distinct CDR3 sequences, with 15% to 17% as singletons. Diagnoses were established from clinical symptoms, serum thyroxine, TRAb, thyroid ultrasound and orbital computed tomography.

Sequenced: peripheral blood. The receptor comes from a woman aged 18-29 years with stable Graves' hyperthyroidism. The chain has TRBV6-5 and TRBJ1-2, with TRBD1 matching 9 bases. The CDR3: CASSYATGTGNGYTF. In DNA, the CDR3 is TGTGCCAGCAGTTACGCAACCGGGACAGGGAACGGCTACACCTTC.